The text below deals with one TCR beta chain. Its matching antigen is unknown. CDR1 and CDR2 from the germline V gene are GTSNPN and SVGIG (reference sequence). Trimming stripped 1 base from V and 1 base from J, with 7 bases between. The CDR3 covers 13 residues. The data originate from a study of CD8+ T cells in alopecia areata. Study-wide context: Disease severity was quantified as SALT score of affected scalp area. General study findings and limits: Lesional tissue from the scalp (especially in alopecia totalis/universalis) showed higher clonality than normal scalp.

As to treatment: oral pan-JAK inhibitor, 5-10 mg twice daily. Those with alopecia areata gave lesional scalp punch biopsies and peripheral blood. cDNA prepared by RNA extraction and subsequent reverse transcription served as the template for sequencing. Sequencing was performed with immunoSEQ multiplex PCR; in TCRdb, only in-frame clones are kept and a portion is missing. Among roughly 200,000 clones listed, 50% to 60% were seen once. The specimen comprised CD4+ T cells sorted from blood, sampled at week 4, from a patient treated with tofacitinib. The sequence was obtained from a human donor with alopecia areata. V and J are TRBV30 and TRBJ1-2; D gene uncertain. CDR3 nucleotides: TGTGCCTGGAGTGCCGGGAATAACTATGGCTACACCTTC. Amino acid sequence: CAWSAGNNYGYTF.